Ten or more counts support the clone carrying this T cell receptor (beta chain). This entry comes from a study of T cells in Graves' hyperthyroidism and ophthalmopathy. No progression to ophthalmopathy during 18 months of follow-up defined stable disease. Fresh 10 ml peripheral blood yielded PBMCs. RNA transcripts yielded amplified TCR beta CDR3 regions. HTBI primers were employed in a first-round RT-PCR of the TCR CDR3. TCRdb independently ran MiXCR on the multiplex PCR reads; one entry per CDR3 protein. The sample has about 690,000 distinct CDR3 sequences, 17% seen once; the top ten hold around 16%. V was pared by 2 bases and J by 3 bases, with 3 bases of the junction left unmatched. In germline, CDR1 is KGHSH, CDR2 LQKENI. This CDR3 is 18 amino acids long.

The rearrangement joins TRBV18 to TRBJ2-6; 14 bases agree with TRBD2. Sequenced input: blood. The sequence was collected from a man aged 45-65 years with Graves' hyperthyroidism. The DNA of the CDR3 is TGTGCCAGCTCACCAAGAGGACTAGCGGGAGGTGGGGCCAACGTCCTGACTTTC. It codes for CASSPRGLAGGGANVLTF. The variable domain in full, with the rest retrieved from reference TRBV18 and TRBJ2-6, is NAGVMQNPRHLVRRRGQEARLRCSPMKGHSHVYWYRQLPEEGLKFMVYLQKENIIDESGMPKERFSAEFPKEGPSILRIQQVVRGDSAAYFCASSPRGLAGGGANVLTFGAGSRLTVL.